This T cell receptor beta chain was captured in a study of T cell repertoires in cytomegalovirus infection. In the study overall: Both a matching HLA type and CMV infection were indicated by public TCR beta signatures.

This clonotype was counted many times. Its target is not known. The study, taken as a whole, reports: HLA-C-restricted, CMV-specific TCR beta clonotypes were dominant ex vivo.

Germline V gene lookup returns CDR1 SGHTA and CDR2 FQGNSA. The CDR3 has 19 amino acids. Trimming took off 1 base at V and 3 bases at J, with 24 bases between the two ends. TCRdb processed the reads anew with MiXCR; each CDR3 protein has one entry. Of approximately 250,000 distinct CDR3 sequences in the sample, roughly 22% were seen once. This chain uses TRBV7-2 with TRBJ1-1, with a possible D match to TRBD1 (6 bases). Input material: CD8+ T cells from PBMCs. This sequence originates from a human donor in good health (CMV status not recorded). Some clones in this sample may be carry-over from other donors' samples. The CDR3 region is CASSLGIRVGGGHDTEAFF. The CDR3 DNA reads TGTGCCAGCAGCTTAGGAATACGGGTGGGGGGGGGCCATGACACTGAAGCTTTCTTT. Drawing the rest from reference TRBV7-2 and TRBJ1-1, the complete variable domain is GAGVSQSPSNKVTEKGKDVELRCDPISGHTALYWYRQSLGQGLEFLIYFQGNSAPDKSGLPSDRFSAERTGGSVSTLTIQRTQQEDSAVYLCASSLGIRVGGGHDTEAFFGQGTRLTVV.